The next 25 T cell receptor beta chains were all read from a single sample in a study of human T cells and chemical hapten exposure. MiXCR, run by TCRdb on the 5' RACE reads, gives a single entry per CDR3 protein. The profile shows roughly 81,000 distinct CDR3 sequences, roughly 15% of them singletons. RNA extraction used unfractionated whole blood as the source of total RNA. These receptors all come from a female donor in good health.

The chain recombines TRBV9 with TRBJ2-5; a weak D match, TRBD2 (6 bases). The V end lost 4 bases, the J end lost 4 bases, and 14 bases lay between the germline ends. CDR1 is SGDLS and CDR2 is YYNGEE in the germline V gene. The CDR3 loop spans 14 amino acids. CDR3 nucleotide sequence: TGTGCCAGCAGCACCCATCGGGGGAGAGAGACCCAGTACTTC. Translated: CASSTHRGRETQYF.

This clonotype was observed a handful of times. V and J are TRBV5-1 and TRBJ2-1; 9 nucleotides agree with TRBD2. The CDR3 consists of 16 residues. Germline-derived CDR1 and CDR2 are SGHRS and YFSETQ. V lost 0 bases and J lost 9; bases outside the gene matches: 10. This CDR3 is CASSLVASGGSGEQFF. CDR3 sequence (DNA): TGCGCCAGCAGCTTGGTGGCCAGCGGGGGGTCGGGTGAGCAGTTCTTC.

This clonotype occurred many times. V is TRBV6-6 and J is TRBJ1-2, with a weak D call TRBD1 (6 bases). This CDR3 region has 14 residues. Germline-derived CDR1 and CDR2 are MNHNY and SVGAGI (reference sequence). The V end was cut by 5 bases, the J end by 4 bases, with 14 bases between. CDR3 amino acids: CASSGVLDSYGYTF. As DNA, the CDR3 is TGTGCCAGCAGTGGGGTTTTGGACAGCTATGGCTACACCTTC.

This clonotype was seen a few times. CDR3 protein: CASTPTGLIHVAFF. In DNA form, the CDR3 reads TGTGCCAGCACACCAACGGGACTCATTCATGTCGCTTTCTTT. V usage is TRBV7-9 and J usage is TRBJ1-1, with a weak D call TRBD1 (5 bases). Germline V gene lookup returns CDR1 SEHNR and CDR2 FQNEAQ (reference sequence). This CDR3 contains 14 residues. Trimming stripped 7 bases from V and 11 bases from J, with 23 bases between.

CDR3: CASNPDLYSNQPQHF. Written as DNA, the CDR3 is TGTGCCAGTAACCCGGACTTATATAGCAATCAGCCCCAGCATTTT. J is TRBJ1-5 and V is TRBV19; D is unresolved. The CDR3 runs to 15 residues. In germline, CDR1 is LNHDA, CDR2 SQIVND (reference sequence). The ends were cut back, 7 bases at V and 0 bases at J, with 13 bases in the middle.

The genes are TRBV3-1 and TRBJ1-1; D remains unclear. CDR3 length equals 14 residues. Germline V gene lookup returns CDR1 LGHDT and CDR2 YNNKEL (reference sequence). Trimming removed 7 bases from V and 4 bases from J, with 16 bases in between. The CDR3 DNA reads TGTGCCAGCAAGTTCGCAGGTGAATTCACTGAAGCTTTCTTT. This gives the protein CASKFAGEFTEAFF.

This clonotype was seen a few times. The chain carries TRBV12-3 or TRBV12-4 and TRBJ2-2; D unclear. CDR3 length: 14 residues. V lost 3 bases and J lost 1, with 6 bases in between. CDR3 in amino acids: CASSLLRNTGELFF. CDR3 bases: TGTGCCAGCAGTTTGCTCCGGAACACCGGGGAGCTGTTTTTT.

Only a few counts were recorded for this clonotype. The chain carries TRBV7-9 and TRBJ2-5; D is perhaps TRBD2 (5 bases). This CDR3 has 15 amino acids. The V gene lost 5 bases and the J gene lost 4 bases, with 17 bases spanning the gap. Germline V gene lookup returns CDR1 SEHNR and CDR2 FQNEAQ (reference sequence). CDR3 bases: TGTGCCAGCAGCCGGACTTATGGTGGGGTAGAGACCCAGTACTTC. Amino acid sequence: CASSRTYGGVETQYF.

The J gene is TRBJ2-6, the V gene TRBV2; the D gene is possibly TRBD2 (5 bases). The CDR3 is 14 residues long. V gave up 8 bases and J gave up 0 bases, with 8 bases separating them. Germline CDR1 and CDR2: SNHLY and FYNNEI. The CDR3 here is CASGSISGANVLTF. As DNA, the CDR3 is TGTGCCAGCGGGAGTATCTCTGGGGCCAACGTCCTGACTTTC.

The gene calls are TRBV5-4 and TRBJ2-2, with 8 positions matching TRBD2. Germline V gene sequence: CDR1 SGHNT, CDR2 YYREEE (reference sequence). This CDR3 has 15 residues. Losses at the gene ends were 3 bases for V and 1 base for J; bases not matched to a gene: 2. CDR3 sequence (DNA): TGTGCCAGCAGCTCTGGGACTAGGAACACCGGGGAGCTGTTTTTT. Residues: CASSSGTRNTGELFF.

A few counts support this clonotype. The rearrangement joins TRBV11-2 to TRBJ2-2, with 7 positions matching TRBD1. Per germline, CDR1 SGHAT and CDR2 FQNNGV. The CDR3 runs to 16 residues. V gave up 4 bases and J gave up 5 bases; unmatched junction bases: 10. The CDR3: CASSSYRGVWTGELFF. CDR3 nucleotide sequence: TGTGCCAGCAGCTCCTACAGGGGTGTGTGGACCGGGGAGCTGTTTTTT.

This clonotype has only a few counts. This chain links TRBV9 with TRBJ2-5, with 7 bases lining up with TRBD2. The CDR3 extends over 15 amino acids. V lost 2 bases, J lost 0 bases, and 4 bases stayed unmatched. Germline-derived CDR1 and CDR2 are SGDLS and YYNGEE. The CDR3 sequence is CASSVGGVNQETQYF. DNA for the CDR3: TGTGCCAGCAGCGTGGGGGGGGTTAACCAAGAGACCCAGTACTTC.

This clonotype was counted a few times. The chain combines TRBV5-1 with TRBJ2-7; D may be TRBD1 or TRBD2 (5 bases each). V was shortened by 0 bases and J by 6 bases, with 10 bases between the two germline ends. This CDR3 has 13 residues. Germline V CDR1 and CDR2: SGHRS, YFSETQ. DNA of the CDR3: TGCGCCAGCAGCTTGGAGGGACCAGCCGAGCAGTACTTC. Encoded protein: CASSLEGPAEQYF.

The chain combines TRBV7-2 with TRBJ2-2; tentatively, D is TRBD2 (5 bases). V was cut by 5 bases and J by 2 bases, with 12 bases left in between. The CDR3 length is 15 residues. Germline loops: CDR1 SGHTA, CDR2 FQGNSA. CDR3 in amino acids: CASSPGSVNTGELFF. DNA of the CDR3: TGTGCCAGCAGCCCTGGGAGTGTAAACACCGGGGAGCTGTTTTTT.

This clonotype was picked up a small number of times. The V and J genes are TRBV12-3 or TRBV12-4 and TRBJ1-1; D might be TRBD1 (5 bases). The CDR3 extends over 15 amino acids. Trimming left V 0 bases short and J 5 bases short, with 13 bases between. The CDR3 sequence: CASSLAGAGITEAFF. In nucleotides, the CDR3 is TGTGCCAGCAGTTTAGCAGGGGCAGGGATAACTGAAGCTTTCTTT.

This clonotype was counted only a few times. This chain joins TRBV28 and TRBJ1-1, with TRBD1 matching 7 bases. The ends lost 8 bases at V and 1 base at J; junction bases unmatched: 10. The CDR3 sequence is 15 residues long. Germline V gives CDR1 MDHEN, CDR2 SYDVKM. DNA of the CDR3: TGTGCCAGCCCGCCCCCGGGACAGAAGAACACTGAAGCTTTCTTT. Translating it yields CASPPPGQKNTEAFF.

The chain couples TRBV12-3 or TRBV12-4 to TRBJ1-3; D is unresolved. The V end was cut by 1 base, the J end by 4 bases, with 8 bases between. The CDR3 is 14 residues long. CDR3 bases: TGTGCCAGCAGTTTAGGGGCAGCAGGAAACACCATATATTTT. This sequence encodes CASSLGAAGNTIYF.

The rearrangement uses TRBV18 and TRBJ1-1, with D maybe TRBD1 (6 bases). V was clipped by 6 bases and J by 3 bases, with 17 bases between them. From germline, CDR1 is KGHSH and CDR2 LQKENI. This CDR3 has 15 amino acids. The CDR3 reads CASSSFRGEHTEAFF. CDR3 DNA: TGTGCCAGCTCGTCCTTCAGGGGCGAACACACTGAAGCTTTCTTT.

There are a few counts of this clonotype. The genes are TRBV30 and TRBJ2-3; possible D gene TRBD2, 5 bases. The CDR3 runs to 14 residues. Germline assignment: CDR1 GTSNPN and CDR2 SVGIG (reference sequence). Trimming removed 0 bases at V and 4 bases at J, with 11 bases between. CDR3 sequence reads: CAWSVRGVPDTQYF. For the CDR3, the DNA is TGTGCCTGGAGTGTACGGGGAGTTCCAGATACGCAGTATTTT.

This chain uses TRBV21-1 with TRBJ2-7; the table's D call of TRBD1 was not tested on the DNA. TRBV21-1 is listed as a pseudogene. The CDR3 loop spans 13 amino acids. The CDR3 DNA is TGTGCCAGCAGCAAAGAAGGGGGTTGCGAGCAGTACTTC. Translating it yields CASSKEGGCEQYF.

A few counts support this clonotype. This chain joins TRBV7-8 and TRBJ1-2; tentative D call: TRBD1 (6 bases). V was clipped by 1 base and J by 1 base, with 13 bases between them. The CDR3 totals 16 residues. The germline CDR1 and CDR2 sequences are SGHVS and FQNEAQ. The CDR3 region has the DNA TGTGCCAGCAGCTTAGAACGCAGGGGCGGTAACTATGGCTACACCTTC. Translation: CASSLERRGGNYGYTF.

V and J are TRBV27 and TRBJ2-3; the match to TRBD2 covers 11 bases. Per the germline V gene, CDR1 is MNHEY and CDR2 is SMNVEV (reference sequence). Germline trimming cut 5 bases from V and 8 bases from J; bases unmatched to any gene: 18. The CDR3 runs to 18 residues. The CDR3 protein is CASSPLRLAGTARSTQYF. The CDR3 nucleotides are TGTGCCAGCAGTCCTCTCCGACTAGCGGGGACAGCCAGGAGTACGCAGTATTTT.

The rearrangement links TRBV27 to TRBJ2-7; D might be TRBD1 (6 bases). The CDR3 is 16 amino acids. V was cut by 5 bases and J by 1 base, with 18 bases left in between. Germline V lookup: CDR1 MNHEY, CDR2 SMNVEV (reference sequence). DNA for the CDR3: TGTGCCAGCAGTCCGCGGGCCCAGAGGGGGTCCTACGAGCAGTACTTC. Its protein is CASSPRAQRGSYEQYF.

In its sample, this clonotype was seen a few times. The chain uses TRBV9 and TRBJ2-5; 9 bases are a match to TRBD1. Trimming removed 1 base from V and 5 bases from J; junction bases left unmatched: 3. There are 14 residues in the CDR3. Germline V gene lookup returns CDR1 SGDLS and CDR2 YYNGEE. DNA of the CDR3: TGTGCCAGCAGCGTAACAGGGGGCTACGAGACCCAGTACTTC. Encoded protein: CASSVTGGYETQYF.

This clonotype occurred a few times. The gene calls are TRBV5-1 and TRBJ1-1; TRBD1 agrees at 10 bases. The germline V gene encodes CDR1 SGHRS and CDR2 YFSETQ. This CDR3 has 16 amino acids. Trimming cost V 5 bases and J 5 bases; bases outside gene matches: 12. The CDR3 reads CASRAGTGAQGTEAFF. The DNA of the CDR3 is TGCGCCAGCAGAGCCGGGACAGGGGCGCAGGGTACTGAAGCTTTCTTT.